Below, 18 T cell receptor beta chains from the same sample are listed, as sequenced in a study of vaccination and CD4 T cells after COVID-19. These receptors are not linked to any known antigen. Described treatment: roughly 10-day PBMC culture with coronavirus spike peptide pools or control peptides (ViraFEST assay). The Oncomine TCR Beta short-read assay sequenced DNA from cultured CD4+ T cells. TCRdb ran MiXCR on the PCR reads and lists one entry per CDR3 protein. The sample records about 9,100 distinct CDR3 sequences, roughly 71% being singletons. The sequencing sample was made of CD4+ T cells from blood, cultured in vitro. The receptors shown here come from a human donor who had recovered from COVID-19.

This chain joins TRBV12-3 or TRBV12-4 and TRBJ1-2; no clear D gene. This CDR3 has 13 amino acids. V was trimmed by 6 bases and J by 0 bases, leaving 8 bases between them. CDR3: CASSRDANYGYTF. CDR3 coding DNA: TGTGCCAGCAGCCGGGATGCTAACTATGGCTACACCTTC.

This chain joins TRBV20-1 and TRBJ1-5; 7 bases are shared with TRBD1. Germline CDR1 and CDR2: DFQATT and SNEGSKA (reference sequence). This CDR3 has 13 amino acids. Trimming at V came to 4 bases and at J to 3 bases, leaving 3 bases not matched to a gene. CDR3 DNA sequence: TGCAGTGCTAAGGACAGGCCCAATCAGCCCCAGCATTTT. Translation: CSAKDRPNQPQHF.

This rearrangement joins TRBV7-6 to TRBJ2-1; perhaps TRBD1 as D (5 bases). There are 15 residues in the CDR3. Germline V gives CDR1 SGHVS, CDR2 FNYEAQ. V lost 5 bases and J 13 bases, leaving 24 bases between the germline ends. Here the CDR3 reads CASSLTIGGRGIQFF. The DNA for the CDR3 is TGTGCCAGCAGCCTCACAATCGGCGGTAGGGGAATACAGTTCTTC.

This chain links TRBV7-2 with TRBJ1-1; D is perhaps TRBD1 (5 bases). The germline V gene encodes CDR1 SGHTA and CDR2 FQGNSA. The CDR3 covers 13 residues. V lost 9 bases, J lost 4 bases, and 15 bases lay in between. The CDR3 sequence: CASQRGRATEAFF. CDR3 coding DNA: TGTGCCAGTCAGAGGGGCAGGGCCACTGAAGCTTTCTTT. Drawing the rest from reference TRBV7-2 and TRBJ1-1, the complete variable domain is GAGVSQSPSNKVTEKGKDVELRCDPISGHTALYWYRQSLGQGLEFLIYFQGNSAPDKSGLPSDRFSAERTGGSVSTLTIQRTQQEDSAVYLCASQRGRATEAFFGQGTRLTVV.

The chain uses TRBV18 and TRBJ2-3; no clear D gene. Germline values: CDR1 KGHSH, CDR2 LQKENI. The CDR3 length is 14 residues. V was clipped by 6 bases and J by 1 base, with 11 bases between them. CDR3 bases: TGTGCCAGCTCCCCTTTCCGGGGCACAGATACGCAGTATTTT. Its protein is CASSPFRGTDTQYF. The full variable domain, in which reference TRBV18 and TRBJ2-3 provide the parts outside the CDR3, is NAGVMQNPRHLVRRRGQEARLRCSPMKGHSHVYWYRQLPEEGLKFMVYLQKENIIDESGMPKERFSAEFPKEGPSILRIQQVVRGDSAAYFCASSPFRGTDTQYFGPGTRLTVL.

The CDR3 DNA reads as TGTGCCAGCGGGTGGGAAGGGCCAGGAAAACTGTTTTTT. This encodes CASGWEGPGKLFF. The chain has TRBV27 and TRBJ1-4; unclear D gene. Deletions cut 8 bases from V and 10 bases from J, with 17 bases between. Germline V lookup: CDR1 MNHEY, CDR2 SMNVEV (reference sequence). CDR3 size: 13 residues.

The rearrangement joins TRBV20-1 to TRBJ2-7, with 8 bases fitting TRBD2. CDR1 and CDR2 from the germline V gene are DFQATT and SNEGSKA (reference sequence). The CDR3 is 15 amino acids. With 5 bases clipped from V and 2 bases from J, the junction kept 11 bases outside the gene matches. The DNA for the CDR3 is TGCAGTGCTGGCCGACCTCTAGCGGGTCCCTACGAGCAGTACTTC. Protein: CSAGRPLAGPYEQYF.

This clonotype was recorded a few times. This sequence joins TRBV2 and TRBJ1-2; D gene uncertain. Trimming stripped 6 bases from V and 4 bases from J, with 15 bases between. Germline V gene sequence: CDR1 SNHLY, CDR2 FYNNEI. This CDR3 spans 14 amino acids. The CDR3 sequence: CASSGRPSTYGYTF. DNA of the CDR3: TGTGCCAGCAGCGGACGGCCCTCGACCTATGGCTACACCTTC.

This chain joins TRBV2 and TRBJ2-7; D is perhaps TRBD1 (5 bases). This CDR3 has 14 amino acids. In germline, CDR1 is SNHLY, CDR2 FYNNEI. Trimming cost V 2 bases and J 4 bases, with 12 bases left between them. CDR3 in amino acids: CASSEWQGVYEQYF. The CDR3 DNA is TGTGCCAGCAGTGAATGGCAGGGTGTTTACGAGCAGTACTTC.

Here the CDR3 reads CASSNRRIGAGKVGSYEQYF. CDR3 nucleotide sequence: TGTGCCAGCAGCAACAGACGAATCGGCGCAGGGAAGGTTGGCTCCTACGAGCAGTACTTC. The V call is TRBV7-8, the J call TRBJ2-7, with D possibly being TRBD1 (5 bases). V dropped 5 bases and J dropped 0 bases, with 29 bases sitting between them. CDR1 and CDR2 (germline): SGHVS, FQNEAQ. The CDR3 is 20 amino acids.

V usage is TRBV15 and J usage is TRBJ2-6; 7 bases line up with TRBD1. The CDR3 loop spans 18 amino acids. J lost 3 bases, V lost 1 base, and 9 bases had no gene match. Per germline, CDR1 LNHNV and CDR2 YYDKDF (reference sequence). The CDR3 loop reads CATSRVGAGGLGANVLTF. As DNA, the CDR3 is TGTGCCACCAGCAGAGTCGGTGCAGGGGGTCTTGGGGCCAACGTCCTGACTTTC.

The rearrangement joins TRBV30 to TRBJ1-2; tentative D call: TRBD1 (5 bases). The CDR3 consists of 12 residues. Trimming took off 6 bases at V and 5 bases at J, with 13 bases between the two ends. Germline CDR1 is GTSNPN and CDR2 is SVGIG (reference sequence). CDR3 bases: TGTGCCTGCCAGAAGGACACATATGGCTACACCTTC. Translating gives CACQKDTYGYTF.

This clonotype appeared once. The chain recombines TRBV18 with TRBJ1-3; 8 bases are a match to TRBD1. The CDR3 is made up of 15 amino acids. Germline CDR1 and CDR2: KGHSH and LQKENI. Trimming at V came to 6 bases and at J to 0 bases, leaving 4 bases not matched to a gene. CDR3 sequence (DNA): TGTGCCAGCTCTGTAGACAGGGGCTCTGGAAACACCATATATTTT. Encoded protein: CASSVDRGSGNTIYF.

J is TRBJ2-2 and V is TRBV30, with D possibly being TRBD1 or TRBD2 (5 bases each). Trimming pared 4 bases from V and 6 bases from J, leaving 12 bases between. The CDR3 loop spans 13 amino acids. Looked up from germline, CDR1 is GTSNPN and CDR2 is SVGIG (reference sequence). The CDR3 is CAWIRQGAGELFF. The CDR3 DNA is TGTGCCTGGATTCGGCAGGGAGCCGGGGAGCTGTTTTTT.

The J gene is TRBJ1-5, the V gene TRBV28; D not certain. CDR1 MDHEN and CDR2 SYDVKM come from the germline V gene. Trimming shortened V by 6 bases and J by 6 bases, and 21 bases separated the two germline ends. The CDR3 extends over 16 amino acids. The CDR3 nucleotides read TGTGCCAGCAGAGCCCGGTCGTGGAGGGTCGGTCAGCCCCAGCATTTT. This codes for CASRARSWRVGQPQHF. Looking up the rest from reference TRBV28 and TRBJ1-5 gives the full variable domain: DVKVTQSSRYLVKRTGEKVFLECVQDMDHENMFWYRQDPGLGLRLIYFSYDVKMKEKGDIPEGYSVSREKKERFSLILESASTNQTSMYLCASRARSWRVGQPQHFGDGTRLSIL.

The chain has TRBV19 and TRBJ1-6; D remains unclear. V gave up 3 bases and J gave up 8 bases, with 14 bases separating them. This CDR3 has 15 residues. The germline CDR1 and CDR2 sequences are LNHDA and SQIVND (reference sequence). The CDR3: CASSISLLRDSPLHF. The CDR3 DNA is TGTGCCAGTAGTATCTCTCTTTTGAGGGATTCACCCCTCCACTTT.

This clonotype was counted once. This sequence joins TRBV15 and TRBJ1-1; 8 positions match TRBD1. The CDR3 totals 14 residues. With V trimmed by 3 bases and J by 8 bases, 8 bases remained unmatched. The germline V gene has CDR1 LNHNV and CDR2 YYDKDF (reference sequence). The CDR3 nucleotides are TGTGCCACCAGCAGGAACGGACAGGGATTAGAAGCTTTCTTT. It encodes CATSRNGQGLEAFF.

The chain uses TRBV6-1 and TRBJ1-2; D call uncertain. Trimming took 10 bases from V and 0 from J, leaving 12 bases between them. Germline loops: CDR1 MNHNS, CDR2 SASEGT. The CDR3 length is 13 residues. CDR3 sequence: CAIRVYSNYGYTF. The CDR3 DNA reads TGTGCCATACGAGTCTATTCTAACTATGGCTACACCTTC.